The 10 T cell receptor beta chains given below trace back to one sample, sequenced in a study of blood T cell repertoires in COVID-19. TCRdb keeps only in-frame clones here, not all; method: immunoSEQ multiplex PCR. This table has some 300,000 clones, 88% appearing once. Sample: PBMCs or T cells enriched from blood (not recorded which). The receptors come from a woman between 55 and 75 years old in a cohort exposed to, infected with or recovered from COVID-19 (not recorded which).

This chain's CDR3 is CASSRSGNSETQYF. The CDR3 nucleotides read TGTGCCAGCAGCCGTAGCGGGAACAGTGAGACCCAGTACTTC. The gene calls are TRBV7-2 and TRBJ2-5; 8 bases are a match to TRBD2. The CDR3 sequence is 14 residues long. The germline gives CDR1 SGHTA, CDR2 FQGNSA. V dropped 5 bases and J dropped 5; count of bases not matched to a gene: 7.

This chain uses TRBV3-1 (or the pseudogene TRBV3-2) with TRBJ1-1; 8 positions agree with TRBD1. After removal of 3 bases from V and 5 bases from J, the junction contained 5 bases not matched to a gene. Germline assignment: CDR1 LGHDT and CDR2 YNNKEL (reference sequence). The CDR3 contains 14 residues. CDR3 loop: CASSHHRGGTEAFF. As DNA, the CDR3 is TGTGCCAGCAGCCATCACAGGGGGGGAACTGAAGCTTTCTTT.

The rearrangement uses TRBV11-2 and TRBJ2-1, with 7 bases identical to TRBD2. From germline, CDR1 is SGHAT and CDR2 FQNNGV. The CDR3 contains 15 residues. The V and J ends lost 1 base and 8 bases, in that order; junction bases with no gene match: 8. CDR3 sequence reads: CASSLVWREKDEQFF. For the CDR3, the DNA is TGTGCCAGCAGCTTAGTGTGGCGGGAGAAGGATGAGCAGTTCTTC.

The chain is built from TRBV5-1 and TRBJ2-1; 8 nucleotides align to TRBD1. V was pared by 4 bases and J by 0 bases, with 3 bases of the junction left unmatched. Germline CDR1 is SGHRS and CDR2 is YFSETQ. This CDR3 comprises 15 residues. CDR3 protein: CASSVTGGSYNEQFF. The DNA for the CDR3 is TGCGCCAGCAGCGTCACAGGGGGCTCCTACAATGAGCAGTTCTTC.

The chain has TRBV4-3 and TRBJ1-4; D perhaps matches TRBD1 (6 bases). CDR3 length: 15 amino acids. Germline CDR1 and CDR2: LGHNA and YSLEER. The ends were cut back, 0 bases at V and 5 bases at J, with 10 bases in the middle. This chain's CDR3 is CASSQDGQSNEKLFF. The CDR3 bases are TGCGCCAGCAGCCAAGACGGACAGTCCAATGAAAAACTGTTTTTT.

The chain is built from TRBV2 and TRBJ2-1; TRBD2 matches at 10 bases. V lost 4 bases to trimming and J lost 11 bases; unmatched junction nucleotides: 14. The CDR3 has 16 residues. The V gene's germline CDR1 is SNHLY and CDR2 FYNNEI. CDR3 amino acids: CASSVGLAGESSKQFF. The DNA of the CDR3 is TGTGCCAGCAGTGTAGGCCTAGCGGGAGAAAGTAGCAAGCAGTTCTTC. Together with reference TRBV2 and TRBJ2-1, the CDR3 gives the full variable domain: EPEVTQTPSHQVTQMGQEVILRCVPISNHLYFYWYRQILGQKVEFLVSFYNNEISEKSEIFDDQFSVERPDGSNFTLKIRSTKLEDSAMYFCASSVGLAGESSKQFFGPGTRLTVL.

This rearrangement joins TRBV12-5 to TRBJ2-2; 7 positions agree with TRBD1. V was clipped by 2 bases and J by 1 base; unmatched bases: 7. CDR1 is LGHNT and CDR2 is FRNRAP in the germline V gene. This CDR3 contains 17 residues. CDR3: CASGLTGDRLNTGELFF. The CDR3 region has the DNA TGTGCTAGTGGTTTGACCGGGGACAGATTGAACACCGGGGAGCTGTTTTTT. Using reference TRBV12-5 and TRBJ2-2 for the parts outside the CDR3, the full variable domain is DARVTQTPRHKVTEMGQEVTMRCQPILGHNTVFWYRQTMMQGLELLAYFRNRAPLDDSGMPKDRFSAEMPDATLATLKIQPSEPRDSAVYFCASGLTGDRLNTGELFFGEGSRLTVL.

The chain combines TRBV7-3 with TRBJ2-1; TRBD2 matches at 13 bases. The CDR3 is made up of 15 amino acids. J was trimmed by 4 bases and V by 3 bases; bases with no gene match: 0. The germline CDR1 and CDR2 sequences are SGHTA and FQGTGA. The CDR3: CASSLTSGRYNEQFF. Here the CDR3 DNA reads TGTGCCAGCAGCTTGACTAGCGGGAGGTACAATGAGCAGTTCTTC.

The V gene is TRBV19, the J gene TRBJ2-7; 11 nucleotides match TRBD1. The CDR3 is 15 amino acids. Trimming at V came to 4 bases and at J to 3 bases, leaving 5 bases not matched to a gene. Germline CDR1 reads LNHDA; CDR2 reads SQIVND (reference sequence). The CDR3 coding sequence is TGTGCCAGTAGTAGCGGGACAGGGGGAAACTACGAGCAGTACTTC. Protein: CASSSGTGGNYEQYF.

The V and J genes are TRBV27 and TRBJ1-4; unclear D gene. Looked up from germline, CDR1 is MNHEY and CDR2 is SMNVEV (reference sequence). V lost 3 bases, J lost 7 bases, and 9 bases lay in between. The CDR3 covers 13 residues. The CDR3 DNA reads as TGTGCCAGCAGTTTCGGTCAGGTTGAAAAACTGTTTTTT. Its protein product is CASSFGQVEKLFF. The full variable domain, completed using reference TRBV27 and TRBJ1-4, is EAQVTQNPRYLITVTGKKLTVTCSQNMNHEYMSWYRQDPGLGLRQIYYSMNVEVTDKGDVPEGYKVSRKEKRNFPLILESPSPNQTSLYFCASSFGQVEKLFFGSGTQLSVL.